The clone carrying this TCR beta chain has a handful of counts. The assay was immunoSEQ multiplex PCR, and TCRdb's table has in-frame clones only and misses some. The sample consists of tens of thousands of clones, approximately 80% of them appearing once. These data come from a study of PD-L1 blockade in urothelial cancer. Overall study: Patients had been given 0 to 3 earlier chemotherapy regimens.

Time point meaning: pretreatment peripheral blood. Each patient presented with locally advanced or metastatic urothelial carcinoma. The starting material was PBMCs, obtained around atezolizumab (anti-PD-L1) treatment. This sequence was found in a man aged 35-49 years with urothelial cancer.

This CDR3 is CASSSFGGGTNEKLFF. CDR3 bases: TGTGCCAGCAGTTCCTTCGGGGGAGGAACTAATGAAAAACTGTTTTTT. The rearrangement joins TRBV28 to TRBJ1-4, with TRBD1 as a possible D gene (5 bases). In germline, CDR1 is MDHEN, CDR2 SYDVKM. This CDR3 contains 16 residues. Trimming removed 4 bases at V and 1 base at J, with 13 bases between.